One sample yielded the 9 T cell receptor beta chains listed below, sequenced in a study of blood T cell repertoires in COVID-19. TCRdb's copy holds only in-frame clones and misses some; the assay was immunoSEQ multiplex PCR. The data hold 150,000 to 200,000 clones, with 70% to 90% observed a single time. The sample taken for sequencing was peripheral blood. The receptors originated from a man between 60 and 75 years old with acute or convalescent COVID-19.

Regarding this clone: Other nucleotide sequences from this sample produce the same CDR3. The chain has TRBV5-1 and TRBJ1-6, with D hard to call. Between the trimmed V and J ends, which lost 0 bases and 0 bases, there was a span of 7 bases. The V gene's germline CDR1 is SGHRS and CDR2 YFSETQ. The CDR3 runs to 16 residues. The CDR3 DNA is TGCGCCAGCAGCTTGGGCGGGAGCTCCTATAATTCACCCCTCCACTTT. Protein sequence: CASSLGGSSYNSPLHF.

The genes are TRBV6-1 and TRBJ2-1; D may be TRBD2 (6 bases). Trimming shortened V by 2 bases and J by 9 bases, and 14 bases separated the two germline ends. Germline CDR1 reads MNHNS; CDR2 reads SASEGT. The CDR3 is made up of 14 amino acids. DNA for the CDR3: TGTGCCAGCAGTGAACGTCGGGACTCCTTTGAGCAGTTCTTC. This sequence encodes CASSERRDSFEQFF.

The chain links TRBV6-2 or TRBV6-3 to TRBJ1-5; D might be TRBD1 (6 bases). CDR3 size: 15 residues. Trimming left V 4 bases short and J 6 bases short, with 16 bases between. Germline V gene data show CDR1 as MNHEY and CDR2 as SVGEGT. As DNA, the CDR3 is TGTGCCAGCAGTTCTGGCAGGGGAGAAGTTCAGCCCCAGCATTTT. This encodes CASSSGRGEVQPQHF.

This clone has ten or more counts. In the same sample, other DNA sequences code for this CDR3. The chain combines TRBV6-6 with TRBJ2-7, with TRBD2 matching over 7 bases. Germline V gives CDR1 MNHNY, CDR2 SVGAGI (reference sequence). The CDR3 length is 12 residues. V was clipped by 7 bases and J by 0 bases; unmatched bases: 0. CDR3: CASTSGSYEQYF. For the CDR3, the DNA is TGTGCCAGCACTAGCGGCTCCTACGAGCAGTACTTC.

The chain couples TRBV7-2 to TRBJ2-3, with 8 bases matching TRBD2. V trimming: 4 bases; J trimming: 7 bases; junction bases outside the gene matches: 10. Germline V gene lookup returns CDR1 SGHTA and CDR2 FQGNSA. This CDR3 has 15 amino acids. The CDR3 DNA reads as TGTGCCAGCAGCTCAGGCCAGCGGGAGCTAAATACGCAGTATTTT. Translation gives CASSSGQRELNTQYF.

This clone was detected only once. The rearrangement uses TRBV9 and TRBJ2-3; D is unresolved. V was pared by 4 bases and J by 2 bases, with 17 bases between. Germline V gene sequence: CDR1 SGDLS, CDR2 YYNGEE. The CDR3 totals 16 residues. The chain's CDR3 is CASSPLESRNTDTQYF. The CDR3 coding sequence is TGTGCCAGCAGCCCCTTGGAGAGCAGAAACACAGATACGCAGTATTTT.

The chain joins TRBV27 to TRBJ2-5; TRBD1 matches at 10 bases. With 9 bases clipped from V and 5 bases from J, the junction kept 12 bases outside the gene matches. The germline CDR1 and CDR2 sequences are MNHEY and SMNVEV (reference sequence). There are 15 residues in the CDR3. CDR3: CASSSIDRGPETQYF. In DNA form, the CDR3 reads TGTGCCAGTAGCTCTATCGACAGGGGGCCGGAGACCCAGTACTTC.

The rearrangement links TRBV9 to TRBJ2-5, with 10 nucleotides matching TRBD1. The CDR3 loop spans 15 amino acids. CDR1 is SGDLS and CDR2 is YYNGEE in the germline V gene. Trimming cost V 4 bases and J 3 bases; bases outside gene matches: 6. CDR3 bases: TGTGCCAGCAGCTCCAGACAGGGGGCTGAAGAGACCCAGTACTTC. This codes for CASSSRQGAEETQYF.

The chain employs TRBV6-2 or TRBV6-3 and TRBJ1-6; D is unresolved. CDR3 length: 17 residues. V lost 0 bases and J lost 7, with 16 bases in between. Germline V gene sequence: CDR1 MNHEY, CDR2 SVGEGT. CDR3 in amino acids: CASSYSSMKRLNSPLHF. The CDR3 region has the DNA TGTGCCAGCAGTTACTCGAGTATGAAGAGACTGAATTCACCCCTCCACTTT.